The 22 T cell receptor beta chains presented below share a single source sample, sequenced in a study of shared clonotypes between healthy human individuals. Generated by immunoSEQ multiplex PCR, the TCRdb table keeps only in-frame clones and is missing some. The sample has 180,000 or so clones, over 85% seen once. Material for sequencing was naive CD4+ T cells sorted from blood. Subset meaning: CD45RA+ positively selected. The receptors here all came from a woman aged 30 to 39 in good health.

The J gene is TRBJ1-4, the V gene TRBV7-2, with D possibly matching TRBD1 (5 bases). The germline V gene encodes CDR1 SGHTA and CDR2 FQGNSA. There are 15 residues in the CDR3. The V end was cut by 3 bases, the J end by 2 bases, with 10 bases between. This chain's CDR3 is CASSLAGPTNEKLFF. The CDR3 DNA sequence: TGTGCCAGCAGCTTGGCAGGGCCTACTAATGAAAAACTGTTTTTT.

The chain carries TRBV7-2 and TRBJ2-5, with TRBD2 as a possible D gene (5 bases). The V end was cut by 4 bases, the J end by 5 bases, with 8 bases between. The CDR3 sequence is 12 residues long. CDR1 is SGHTA and CDR2 is FQGNSA in the germline V gene. The CDR3 DNA sequence: TGTGCCAGCAGCTCGTCGGGGGAGACCCAGTACTTC. This codes for CASSSSGETQYF.

The chain recombines TRBV27 with TRBJ2-7; D gene unclear. Germline values: CDR1 MNHEY, CDR2 SMNVEV (reference sequence). The CDR3 contains 12 residues. Trimming shortened V by 3 bases and J by 3 bases, and 6 bases separated the two germline ends. The CDR3 DNA follows: TGTGCCAGCAGTTTCCCCTACTACGAGCAGTACTTC. The encoded protein is CASSFPYYEQYF.

The chain carries TRBV11-2 and TRBJ1-2, with no clear D. Per the germline V gene, CDR1 is SGHAT and CDR2 is FQNNGV. The CDR3 totals 18 residues. V lost 5 bases and J lost 1, with 23 bases in between. DNA for the CDR3: TGTGCCAGCAGCGCCATAGGCAGAGGGCGGGAGTTTAACTATGGCTACACCTTC. This encodes CASSAIGRGREFNYGYTF.

The chain uses TRBV21-1 and TRBJ1-2; the table gives TRBD1 as D, unverified against the DNA. TRBV21-1 constitutes a pseudogene. The CDR3 spans 14 residues. The CDR3 loop reads CASSSQGASYGYTF. The CDR3 bases are TGTGCCAGCAGCTCACAGGGGGCGAGCTATGGCTACACCTTC.

The rearrangement uses TRBV4-1 and TRBJ1-4; D unclear. Germline CDR1 MGHRA, CDR2 YSYEKL. V lost 3 bases and J lost 3, with 5 bases in between. The CDR3 has 13 amino acids. The CDR3 region is CASSQGSNEKLFF. CDR3 coding DNA: TGCGCCAGCAGCCAGGGTTCTAATGAAAAACTGTTTTTT.

The CDR3 DNA reads TGTGCCAGCAGCGTAGCTAGCGGGCCTTCCTACGAGCAGTACTTC. It codes for CASSVASGPSYEQYF. The chain carries TRBV9 and TRBJ2-7; 8 nucleotides align to TRBD2. CDR1 and CDR2 (germline): SGDLS, YYNGEE. V shed 0 bases and J 1 base; nucleotides not matched to a gene: 3. There are 15 residues in the CDR3.

The CDR3: CATSRGQGANYEQYF. The CDR3 bases are TGTGCCACCAGCAGGGGACAGGGGGCAAACTACGAGCAGTACTTC. The chain uses TRBV15 and TRBJ2-7, with TRBD1 matching 12 bases. V lost 3 bases to trimming and J lost 3 bases; unmatched junction nucleotides: 3. CDR1 LNHNV and CDR2 YYDKDF come from the germline V gene (reference sequence). The CDR3 is 15 residues long.

The chain employs TRBV28 and TRBJ2-7, with 7 bases that match TRBD1. The CDR3 runs to 15 residues. Germline CDR1 and CDR2: MDHEN and SYDVKM. Trimming removed 7 bases from V and 0 bases from J; junction bases left unmatched: 9. The CDR3 sequence is CASTPGQSSSYEQYF. The CDR3 DNA follows: TGTGCCAGCACCCCGGGACAGTCGAGCTCCTACGAGCAGTACTTC.

The chain links TRBV11-1 to TRBJ2-7, with a possible D match to TRBD1 (5 bases). Germline CDR1 SGHAT, CDR2 FQDESV (reference sequence). Trimming cost V 2 bases and J 0 bases, with 11 bases left between them. The CDR3 has 15 amino acids. In DNA, the CDR3 is TGTGCCAGCAGCTTAATGTCTGACAGCTCCTACGAGCAGTACTTC. This translates into CASSLMSDSSYEQYF.

This chain connects TRBV9 to TRBJ2-5; D is tentatively TRBD1 or TRBD2 (6 bases each). Per the germline V gene, CDR1 is SGDLS and CDR2 is YYNGEE. The CDR3 consists of 15 residues. V was trimmed by 0 bases and J by 2 bases, leaving 11 bases between them. The CDR3 loop reads CASSVGTGRQETQYF. CDR3 nucleotide sequence: TGTGCCAGCAGCGTAGGCACAGGGAGGCAAGAGACCCAGTACTTC. Using reference TRBV9 and TRBJ2-5 for the parts outside the CDR3, the full variable domain is DSGVTQTPKHLITATGQRVTLRCSPRSGDLSVYWYQQSLDQGLQFLIQYYNGEERAKGNILERFSAQQFPDLHSELNLSSLELGDSALYFCASSVGTGRQETQYFGPGTRLLVL.

This clone was observed a handful of times. The chain combines TRBV11-2 with TRBJ2-7; TRBD2 matches at 7 bases. Losses at the gene ends were 3 bases for V and 1 base for J; bases not matched to a gene: 3. Germline CDR1 reads SGHAT; CDR2 reads FQNNGV. The CDR3 is 14 amino acids. CDR3 loop: CASSLGGGSYEQYF. The CDR3 DNA sequence: TGTGCCAGCAGCTTGGGGGGAGGGTCCTACGAGCAGTACTTC. The variable domain in full, completed from reference TRBV11-2 and TRBJ2-7, reads EAGVAQSPRYKIIEKRQSVAFWCNPISGHATLYWYQQILGQGPKLLIQFQNNGVVDDSQLPKDRFSAERLKGVDSTLKIQPAKLEDSAVYLCASSLGGGSYEQYFGPGTRLTVT.

This chain's CDR3 is CASSLEGVGDEQYF. The CDR3 bases are TGCGCCAGCAGCTTGGAGGGGGTGGGCGACGAGCAGTACTTC. V usage is TRBV5-1 and J usage is TRBJ2-5, with a weak D call TRBD1 (6 bases). The J call could be wrong; TRBJ2-7 is a better fit for the DNA end. From germline, CDR1 is SGHRS and CDR2 YFSETQ. This CDR3 has 14 amino acids.

The chain carries TRBV11-3 and TRBJ2-7, with a weak D call TRBD1 (5 bases). The length of the CDR3 is 13 residues. Germline CDR1 SGHNT, CDR2 YENEEA. Trimming took 1 base from V and 4 from J, leaving 8 bases between them. The CDR3 DNA follows: TGTGCCAGCAGCTTAGCAGGGAATTACGAGCAGTACTTC. Amino acid sequence: CASSLAGNYEQYF. The complete variable domain, with remaining parts taken from reference TRBV11-3 and TRBJ2-7, reads EAGVVQSPRYKIIEKKQPVAFWCNPISGHNTLYWYLQNLGQGPELLIRYENEEAVDDSQLPKDRFSAERLKGVDSTLKIQPAELGDSAVYLCASSLAGNYEQYFGPGTRLTVT.

The chain combines TRBV5-1 with TRBJ2-1; 8 bases match TRBD1. The J segment lost 2 bases and the V segment lost 3 bases, leaving 4 bases of the junction unmatched. The CDR3 runs 15 residues. CDR1 and CDR2 (germline): SGHRS, YFSETQ. The chain's CDR3 is CASSSGTGPYNEQFF. The DNA for the CDR3 is TGCGCCAGCAGCTCCGGGACAGGACCCTACAATGAGCAGTTCTTC.

V and J are TRBV5-1 and TRBJ1-5; D possibly corresponds to TRBD1 (6 bases). This CDR3 is 15 amino acids long. Trimming removed 2 bases at V and 1 base at J, with 10 bases between. The germline V gene has CDR1 SGHRS and CDR2 YFSETQ. The CDR3 is CASSFAGDSNQPQHF. CDR3 sequence (DNA): TGCGCCAGCAGCTTTGCAGGGGACAGCAATCAGCCCCAGCATTTT.

The CDR3 DNA reads as TGCGCCAGCAGCTTGGCCCCGGGACAGGGGATGTACGAGCAGTACTTC. Translated, it gives CASSLAPGQGMYEQYF. This chain uses TRBV5-1 with TRBJ2-7, with 10 bases aligning to TRBD1. The CDR3 totals 16 residues. The germline V gene encodes CDR1 SGHRS and CDR2 YFSETQ. V gave up 0 bases and J gave up 4 bases; unmatched junction bases: 7. Combining the CDR3 with reference TRBV5-1 and TRBJ2-7 gives the whole variable domain KAGVTQTPRYLIKTRGQQVTLSCSPISGHRSVSWYQQTPGQGLQFLFEYFSETQRNKGNFPGRFSGRQFSNSRSEMNVSTLELGDSALYLCASSLAPGQGMYEQYFGPGTRLTVT.

Concerning this clone itself: The junction departs from the called germline gene at one end, perhaps through a read error. The V and J genes are TRBV5-1 and TRBJ2-7, with TRBD1 matching 8 bases. Per germline, CDR1 SGHRS and CDR2 YFSETQ. The CDR3 totals 12 residues. The CDR3 DNA is TGCGCCAGCAAACATCCGGGACAGGCCCCCTCCTTC. Encoded protein: CASKHPGQAPSF.

V gene TRBV5-1 combines with J gene TRBJ1-1; D remains ambiguous. With 0 bases removed from V and 0 bases from J, the gap between germline ends came to 6 bases. The CDR3 is 14 amino acids. Germline CDR1 and CDR2: SGHRS and YFSETQ. CDR3 nucleotides: TGCGCCAGCAGCTTGGTTGATCTGAACACTGAAGCTTTCTTT. Translating gives CASSLVDLNTEAFF.

The V and J genes are TRBV18 and TRBJ1-4; possible D gene TRBD1, 5 bases. V lost 3 bases and J 8 bases, leaving 16 bases between the germline ends. The CDR3 spans 15 residues. The V gene's germline CDR1 is KGHSH and CDR2 LQKENI. The DNA of the CDR3 is TGTGCCAGCTCACCCCGAGGGGAGATTGGAGAAAAACTGTTTTTT. Translated: CASSPRGEIGEKLFF. Variable domain in full (rest from reference TRBV18 and TRBJ1-4): NAGVMQNPRHLVRRRGQEARLRCSPMKGHSHVYWYRQLPEEGLKFMVYLQKENIIDESGMPKERFSAEFPKEGPSILRIQQVVRGDSAAYFCASSPRGEIGEKLFFGSGTQLSVL.

The sample holds one count of this clone. J is TRBJ2-4 and V is TRBV6-5; possibly TRBD2 for D (6 bases). This CDR3 is built from 13 residues. Trimming pared 8 bases from V and 7 bases from J, leaving 15 bases between. CDR1 and CDR2 (germline): MNHEY, SVGAGI. The CDR3 DNA reads as TGTGCCAGCCGAAGGACTATAGGTAACATTCAGTACTTC. Its protein product is CASRRTIGNIQYF.

V is TRBV18 and J is TRBJ2-2; weak D call: TRBD2 (6 bases). Looked up from germline, CDR1 is KGHSH and CDR2 is LQKENI. The CDR3 totals 14 residues. V was trimmed by 9 bases and J by 6 bases, leaving 17 bases between them. DNA of the CDR3: TGTGCCAGTACCGGGACTTTCCTATCCGGGGAGCTGTTTTTT. Translated, it gives CASTGTFLSGELFF. Full variable domain (rest looked up from reference TRBV18 and TRBJ2-2): NAGVMQNPRHLVRRRGQEARLRCSPMKGHSHVYWYRQLPEEGLKFMVYLQKENIIDESGMPKERFSAEFPKEGPSILRIQQVVRGDSAAYFCASTGTFLSGELFFGEGSRLTVL.